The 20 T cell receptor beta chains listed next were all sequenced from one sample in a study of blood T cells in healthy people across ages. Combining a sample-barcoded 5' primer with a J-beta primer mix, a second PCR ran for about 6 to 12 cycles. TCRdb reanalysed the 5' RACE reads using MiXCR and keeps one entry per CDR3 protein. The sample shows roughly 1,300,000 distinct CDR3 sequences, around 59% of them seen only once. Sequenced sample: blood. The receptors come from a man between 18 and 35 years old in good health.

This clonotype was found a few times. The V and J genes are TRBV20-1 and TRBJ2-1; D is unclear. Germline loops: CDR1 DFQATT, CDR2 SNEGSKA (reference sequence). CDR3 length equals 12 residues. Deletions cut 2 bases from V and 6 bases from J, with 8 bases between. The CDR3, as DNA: TGCAGTGCTAGAAGCGTGGGCAATGAGCAGTTCTTC. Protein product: CSARSVGNEQFF.

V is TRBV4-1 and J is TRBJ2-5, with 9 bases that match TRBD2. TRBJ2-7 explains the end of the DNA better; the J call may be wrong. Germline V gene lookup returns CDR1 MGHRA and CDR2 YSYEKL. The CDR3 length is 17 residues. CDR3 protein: CASSQDPTSGKIYEQYF. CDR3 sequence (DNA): TGCGCCAGCAGCCAAGATCCGACTAGCGGAAAAATCTACGAGCAGTACTTC.

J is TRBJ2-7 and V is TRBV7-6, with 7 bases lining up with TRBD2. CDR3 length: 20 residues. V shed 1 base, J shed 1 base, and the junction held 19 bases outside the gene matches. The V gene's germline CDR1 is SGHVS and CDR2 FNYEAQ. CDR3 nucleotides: TGTGCCAGCAGCTTAGTTCTTAGGGGAGGGGCTAGCGGTTCATCCTACGAGCAGTACTTC. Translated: CASSLVLRGGASGSSYEQYF.

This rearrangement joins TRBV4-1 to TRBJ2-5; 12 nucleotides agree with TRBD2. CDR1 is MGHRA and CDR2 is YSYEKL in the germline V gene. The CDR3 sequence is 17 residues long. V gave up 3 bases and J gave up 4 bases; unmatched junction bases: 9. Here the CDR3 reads CASSHRRLAGVGETQYF. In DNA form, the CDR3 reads TGCGCCAGCAGCCACCGCCGACTAGCGGGAGTTGGAGAGACCCAGTACTTC.

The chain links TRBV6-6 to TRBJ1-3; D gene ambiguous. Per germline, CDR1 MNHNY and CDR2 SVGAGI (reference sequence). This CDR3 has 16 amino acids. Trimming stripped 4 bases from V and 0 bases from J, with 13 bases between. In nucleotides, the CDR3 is TGTGCCAGCAGTTCAACGGACCGTCACTCTGGAAACACCATATATTTT. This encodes CASSSTDRHSGNTIYF.

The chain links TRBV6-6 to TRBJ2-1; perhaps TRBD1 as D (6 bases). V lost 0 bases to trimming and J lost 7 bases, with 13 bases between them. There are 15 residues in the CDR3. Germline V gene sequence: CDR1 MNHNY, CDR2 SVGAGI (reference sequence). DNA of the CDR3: TGTGCCAGCAGTTACTCCCAGGGGCACGTGAATGAGCAGTTCTTC. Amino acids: CASSYSQGHVNEQFF.

The CDR3 bases are TGTGCCAGCAGCCTACCAGCGGGGCAGAGCACAGATACGCAGTATTTT. It is translated as CASSLPAGQSTDTQYF. The chain couples TRBV6-1 to TRBJ2-3, with 7 bases aligning to TRBD2. The germline CDR1 and CDR2 sequences are MNHNS and SASEGT. Losses at the gene ends were 6 bases for V and 0 bases for J; bases not matched to a gene: 9. The CDR3 consists of 16 residues.

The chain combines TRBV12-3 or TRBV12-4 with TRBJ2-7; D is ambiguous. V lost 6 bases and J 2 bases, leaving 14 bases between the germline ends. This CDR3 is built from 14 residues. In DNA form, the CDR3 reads TGTGCCAGCAGACTCCGCGGATTGACCTACGAGCAGTACTTC. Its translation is CASRLRGLTYEQYF.

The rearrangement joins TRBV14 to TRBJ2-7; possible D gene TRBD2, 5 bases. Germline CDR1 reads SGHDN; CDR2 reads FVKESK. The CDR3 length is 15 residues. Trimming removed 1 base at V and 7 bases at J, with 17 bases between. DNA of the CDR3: TGTGCCAGCAGCCAAGGGGAGAGCTCCTACAATGAGCAGTACTTC. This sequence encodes CASSQGESSYNEQYF.

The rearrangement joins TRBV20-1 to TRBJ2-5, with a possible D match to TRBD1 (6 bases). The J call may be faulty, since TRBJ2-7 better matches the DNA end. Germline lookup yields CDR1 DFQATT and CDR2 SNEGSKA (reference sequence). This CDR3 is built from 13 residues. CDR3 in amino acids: CSASTSGVTEQYF. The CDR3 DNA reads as TGCAGTGCTAGTACCTCAGGGGTAACCGAGCAGTACTTC.

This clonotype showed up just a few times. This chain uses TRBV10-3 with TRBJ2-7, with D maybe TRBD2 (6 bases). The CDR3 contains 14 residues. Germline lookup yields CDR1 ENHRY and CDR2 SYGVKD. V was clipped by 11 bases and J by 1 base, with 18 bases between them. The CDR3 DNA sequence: TGTGCCGCGACCCGGGACTCCAATTCCTACGAGCAGTACTTC. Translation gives CAATRDSNSYEQYF.

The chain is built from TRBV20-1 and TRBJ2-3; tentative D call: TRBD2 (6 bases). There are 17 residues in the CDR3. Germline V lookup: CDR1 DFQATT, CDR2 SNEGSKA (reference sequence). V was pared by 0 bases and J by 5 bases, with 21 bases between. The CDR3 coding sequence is TGCAGTGCTAGAGATAGGCGGGACTCGTATACAGGAGATACGCAGTATTTT. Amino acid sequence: CSARDRRDSYTGDTQYF.

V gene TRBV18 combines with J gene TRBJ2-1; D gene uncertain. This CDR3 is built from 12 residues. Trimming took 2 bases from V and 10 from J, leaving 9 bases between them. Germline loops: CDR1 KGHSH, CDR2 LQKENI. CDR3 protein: CASSPGIGEQFF. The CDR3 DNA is TGTGCCAGCTCACCAGGGATAGGGGAGCAGTTCTTC.

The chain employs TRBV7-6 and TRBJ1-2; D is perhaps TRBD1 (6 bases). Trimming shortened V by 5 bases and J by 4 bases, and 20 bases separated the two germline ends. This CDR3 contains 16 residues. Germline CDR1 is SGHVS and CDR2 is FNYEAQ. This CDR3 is CASSQGPGQGTYGYTF. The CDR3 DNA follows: TGTGCCAGCAGCCAAGGACCGGGACAAGGAACCTATGGCTACACCTTC. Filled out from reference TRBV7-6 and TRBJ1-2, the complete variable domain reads GAGVSQSPRYKVTKRGQDVALRCDPISGHVSLYWYRQALGQGPEFLTYFNYEAQQDKSGLPNDRFSAERPEGSISTLTIQRTEQRDSAMYRCASSQGPGQGTYGYTFGSGTRLTVV.

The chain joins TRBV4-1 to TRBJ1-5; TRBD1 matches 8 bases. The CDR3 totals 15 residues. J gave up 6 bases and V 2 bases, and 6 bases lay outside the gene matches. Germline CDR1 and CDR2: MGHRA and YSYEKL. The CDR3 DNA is TGCGCCAGCAGCCAACTGACAGGGGAACGTCAGCCCCAGCATTTT. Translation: CASSQLTGERQPQHF.

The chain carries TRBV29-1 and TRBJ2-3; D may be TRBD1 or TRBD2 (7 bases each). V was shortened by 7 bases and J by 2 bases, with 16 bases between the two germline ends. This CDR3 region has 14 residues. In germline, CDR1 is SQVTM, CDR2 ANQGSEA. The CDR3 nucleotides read TGCAGCGGACAGACAGGGACTAACACAGATACGCAGTATTTT. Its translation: CSGQTGTNTDTQYF.

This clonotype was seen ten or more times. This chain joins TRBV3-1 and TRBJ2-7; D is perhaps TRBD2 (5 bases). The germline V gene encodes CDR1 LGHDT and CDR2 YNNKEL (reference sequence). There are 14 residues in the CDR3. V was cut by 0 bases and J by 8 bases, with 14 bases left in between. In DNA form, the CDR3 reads TGTGCCAGCAGCCAAGATAGTGAGGGCCGAAAGCAGTACTTC. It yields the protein CASSQDSEGRKQYF.

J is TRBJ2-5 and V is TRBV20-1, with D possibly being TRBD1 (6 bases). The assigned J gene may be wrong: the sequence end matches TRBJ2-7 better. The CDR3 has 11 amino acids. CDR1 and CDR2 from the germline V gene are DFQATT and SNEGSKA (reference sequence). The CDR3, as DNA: TGCAGTGCTACCAGGGGCCACGAGCAGTACTTC. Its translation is CSATRGHEQYF.

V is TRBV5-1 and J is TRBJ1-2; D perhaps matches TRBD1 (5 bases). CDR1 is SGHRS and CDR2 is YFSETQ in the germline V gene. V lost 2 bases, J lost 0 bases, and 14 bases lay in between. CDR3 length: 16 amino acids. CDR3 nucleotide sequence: TGCGCCAGCAGCTTCGCGGCTCAAGGGGCTAACTATGGCTACACCTTC. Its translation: CASSFAAQGANYGYTF.

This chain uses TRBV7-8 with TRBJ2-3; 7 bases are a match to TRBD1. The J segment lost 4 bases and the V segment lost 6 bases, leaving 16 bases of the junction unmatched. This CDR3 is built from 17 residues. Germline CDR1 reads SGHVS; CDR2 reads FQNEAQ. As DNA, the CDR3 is TGTGCCAGCAGAGACCCCGACAGGGTGGATTTTTCAGATACGCAGTATTTT. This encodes CASRDPDRVDFSDTQYF.